These T cell receptor beta chains were read from a single sample in a study of shared clonotypes between healthy human individuals. Some clones are missing from TCRdb's copy, which holds only in-frame ones; the method was immunoSEQ multiplex PCR. Of some 600,000 clones listed, 96% are singletons. The sample comprised naive CD8+ T cells sorted from blood. The origin of the receptors is a woman in her 30s in good health. Both conserved end residues are part of each CDR3. The D gene is left open where the match is weak. Where a row states a size, it is once, few, many or the class of an expanded clone; other rows omit it.

>TRBD2|TRBJ2-5|.|TRBV9
CASTESALAGEETQYF
TGTGCCAGCACCGAATCCGCATTAGCGGGGGAAGAGACCCAGTACTTC
>TRBD2|TRBJ2-7|.|TRBV28
CASSLRASGSYEQYF
TGTGCCAGCAGTTTGAGGGCTAGCGGGTCCTACGAGCAGTACTTC
>TRBD1|TRBJ2-7|.|TRBV27
CASSLRGSAEQYF
TGTGCCAGCAGCCTCAGGGGGTCTGCCGAGCAGTACTTC
>.|TRBJ2-2|.|TRBV6-5
CATTSGPTTGELFF
TGTGCCACCACGTCCGGGCCGACCACCGGGGAGCTGTTTTTT
>.|TRBJ2-7|.|TRBV19
CASRDTDYEQYF
TGTGCCAGTAGGGACACCGACTACGAGCAGTACTTC
>.|TRBJ1-6|.|TRBV4-2
CASSQETGDNSPLHF
TGTGCCAGCAGCCAAGAAACTGGGGACAATTCACCCCTCCACTTT
>TRBD1|TRBJ1-1|.|TRBV30
CAWSGGTGNNEAFF
TGTGCCTGGAGCGGAGGGACAGGTAATAATGAAGCTTTCTTT
>.|TRBJ2-7|.|TRBV5-5
CASSLVAATYEQYF
TGTGCCAGCAGCTTGGTTGCAGCCACCTACGAGCAGTACTTC
>.|TRBJ2-1|few|TRBV28
CASSFSSSYNEQFF
TGTGCCAGCAGTTTTAGTAGCAGCTACAATGAGCAGTTCTTC
>.|TRBJ2-1|.|TRBV4-2
CASSQPNNLGDNEQFF
TGTGCCAGCAGCCAACCTAATAACTTGGGAGACAATGAGCAGTTCTTC
>TRBD2|TRBJ2-7|.|TRBV28
CASSPGTSGSSYEQYF
TGTGCCAGCAGTCCGGGGACTAGCGGGAGCTCCTACGAGCAGTACTTC
>.|TRBJ1-1|.|TRBV6-5
CASSSTLTNTEAFF
TGTGCCAGCAGTTCCACCCTGACCAACACTGAAGCTTTCTTT
>TRBD1|TRBJ1-2|.|TRBV27
CASSSTGTAYGYTF
TGTGCCAGCAGTTCAACCGGGACAGCCTATGGCTACACCTTC
>TRBD2|TRBJ2-1|.|TRBV19
CASSISLAGGLRVEQFF
TGTGCCAGTAGTATAAGCTTAGCGGGAGGGCTCAGGGTTGAGCAGTTCTTC
>.|TRBJ2-7|.|TRBV5-1
CASSGRVSYEQYF
TGCGCCAGCAGTGGACGGGTATCCTACGAGCAGTACTTC
>.|TRBJ2-1|.|TRBV9
CASSPTRTNEQFF
TGTGCCAGCAGCCCTACTCGCACGAATGAGCAGTTCTTC
>.|TRBJ1-2|.|TRBV6-1
CASSDVETHYGYTF
TGTGCCAGCAGTGATGTAGAGACCCATTATGGCTACACCTTC
>TRBD1|TRBJ2-7|.|TRBV28
CASSFFGTGGYEQYF
TGTGCCAGCAGTTTTTTCGGGACAGGGGGCTACGAGCAGTACTTC
>.|TRBJ2-7|.|TRBV5-1
CASSLTGLSYEQYF
TGCGCCAGCAGCTTGACAGGGCTCTCCTACGAGCAGTACTTC
>.|TRBJ2-2|.|TRBV4-1
CASSQGLGRLSTGELFF
TGCGCCAGCAGCCAAGGATTGGGGAGGCTATCTACCGGGGAGCTGTTTTTT
>TRBD1|TRBJ2-1|.|TRBV25-1
CASSELGQGYSYNEQFF
TGTGCCAGCAGTGAACTGGGACAGGGCTACTCCTACAATGAGCAGTTCTTC
>TRBD1|TRBJ1-2|.|TRBV6-5
CASSYSTGHGYTF
TGTGCCAGCAGTTACTCGACAGGGCATGGCTACACCTTC
>.|TRBJ1-1|.|TRBV4-1
CASSQDSSGSTEAFF
TGCGCCAGCAGCCAAGATTCTTCGGGATCCACTGAAGCTTTCTTT
>.|TRBJ1-5|.|TRBV15
CATSRARSSNQPQHF
TGTGCCACCAGCAGAGCAAGGTCTAGCAATCAGCCCCAGCATTTT
>.|TRBJ2-1|.|TRBV10-1
CASSEERRSSPHYNEQFF
TGCGCCAGCAGTGAGGAGCGCCGGAGCTCTCCTCATTACAATGAGCAGTTCTTC
>TRBD1|TRBJ2-7|.|TRBV10-2
CASRDVTGGSYEQYF
TGCGCCAGCAGGGATGTCACAGGGGGCTCCTACGAGCAGTACTTC
>.|TRBJ2-1|.|TRBV7-9
CASSLLSRGNEQFF
TGTGCCAGCAGCTTACTTTCGCGAGGCAATGAGCAGTTCTTC